The 18 T cell receptor beta chains presented below share a single source sample, sequenced in a study of OX40 agonist ivuxolimab in advanced cancers. Generated by immunoSEQ multiplex PCR, the TCRdb table keeps only in-frame clones and is missing some. The data show roughly 40,000 clones, 86% seen once. The sequencing used CD4+ or CD8+ T cells sorted from blood, collected in a trial of the OX40 agonist ivuxolimab. These receptors were collected from an adult with an advanced solid tumor such as melanoma, head and neck, liver or kidney cancer.

V usage is TRBV6-5 and J usage is TRBJ2-5; the D is unclear. Trimming left V 7 bases short and J 3 bases short, with 18 bases between. CDR3 length: 15 amino acids. From germline, CDR1 is MNHEY and CDR2 SVGAGI. Here the CDR3 reads CASTPTPAFEETQYF. The CDR3 DNA reads as TGTGCCAGCACGCCCACACCGGCGTTTGAAGAGACCCAGTACTTC.

This clone was counted only a few times. The genes are TRBV27 and TRBJ2-2; D uncertain. V lost 6 bases, J lost 7 bases, and 9 bases lay in between. CDR3 size: 12 residues. Germline V gives CDR1 MNHEY, CDR2 SMNVEV (reference sequence). The CDR3 sequence: CASSLGNGELFF. CDR3 DNA sequence: TGTGCCAGCAGCTTAGGGAACGGGGAGCTGTTTTTT.

The chain has TRBV18 and TRBJ1-3; D not resolved. The CDR3 contains 16 residues. V gave up 5 bases and J gave up 0 bases, with 14 bases separating them. Germline V gene data show CDR1 as KGHSH and CDR2 as LQKENI. In DNA, the CDR3 is TGTGCCAGCTCATCTTCTCTTTGGAGCTCTGGAAACACCATATATTTT. Its translation is CASSSSLWSSGNTIYF.

The genes are TRBV7-6 and TRBJ2-1, with 7 bases fitting TRBD1. The length of the CDR3 is 15 residues. The ends lost 7 bases at V and 2 bases at J; junction bases unmatched: 8. Germline values: CDR1 SGHVS, CDR2 FNYEAQ. The CDR3 region has the DNA TGTGCCAGCACGACCGGGACAGCGGCCTACAATGAGCAGTTCTTC. As protein: CASTTGTAAYNEQFF.

The gene calls are TRBV4-1 and TRBJ1-1, with D tentatively TRBD1 (5 bases). The germline V gene has CDR1 MGHRA and CDR2 YSYEKL. The CDR3 spans 13 residues. The ends were cut back, 5 bases at V and 1 base at J, with 8 bases in the middle. The CDR3 spells CASSETENTEAFF. The CDR3 DNA follows: TGCGCCAGCAGCGAGACAGAGAACACTGAAGCTTTCTTT.

V gene TRBV29-1 combines with J gene TRBJ1-2, with D possibly TRBD1 on 5 matching bases. The CDR3 length is 15 residues. The germline V and J ends were trimmed by 3 bases and 4 bases, with 18 bases remaining between them. The V gene's germline CDR1 is SQVTM and CDR2 ANQGSEA. CDR3 amino acids: CSVDGDPTDVYGYTF. Written as DNA, the CDR3 is TGCAGCGTTGATGGGGACCCGACAGACGTCTATGGCTACACCTTC.

This chain uses TRBV27 with TRBJ1-2, with D unresolved. CDR1 and CDR2 from the germline V gene are MNHEY and SMNVEV (reference sequence). CDR3 length: 14 amino acids. Trimming took off 6 bases at V and 10 bases at J, with 21 bases between the two ends. The CDR3 sequence: CASSLGGFFRNYTF. The CDR3 nucleotides read TGTGCCAGCAGCCTAGGTGGATTTTTCCGCAACTACACCTTC.

The chain combines TRBV6-5 with TRBJ2-3; 7 positions agree with TRBD1. This CDR3 contains 13 residues. The ends lost 6 bases at V and 5 bases at J; junction bases unmatched: 5. Germline V lookup: CDR1 MNHEY, CDR2 SVGAGI. The CDR3 reads CASRKGAGDTQYF. CDR3 sequence (DNA): TGTGCCAGCAGGAAGGGGGCTGGAGATACGCAGTATTTT.

In this sample, this clone turned up once. The J gene is TRBJ1-5, the V gene TRBV27; TRBD1 might be the D (6 bases). V shed 2 bases and J shed 3 bases, with 8 bases lying between them. Germline CDR1 is MNHEY and CDR2 is SMNVEV (reference sequence). This CDR3 contains 14 residues. The CDR3 loop is CASSLAGVNQPQHF. The CDR3 DNA follows: TGTGCCAGCAGTTTAGCAGGGGTCAATCAGCCCCAGCATTTT.

The chain is built from TRBV5-1 and TRBJ1-3; tentatively, D is TRBD1 (6 bases). Germline loops: CDR1 SGHRS, CDR2 YFSETQ. V was clipped by 2 bases and J by 7 bases, with 13 bases between them. The CDR3 runs to 14 residues. The DNA of the CDR3 is TGCGCCAGCAGCTTCCGGGGGGCCCCGAACACCATATATTTT. Translation gives CASSFRGAPNTIYF.

This chain connects TRBV2 to TRBJ1-2; D is uncertain. The germline V and J ends were trimmed by 3 bases and 3 bases, with 14 bases remaining between them. CDR1 and CDR2 (germline): SNHLY, FYNNEI. This CDR3 has 15 residues. The CDR3 reads CASSDPTYRDYGYTF. The CDR3 DNA reads TGTGCCAGCAGTGACCCGACCTACCGGGACTATGGCTACACCTTC.

This clone was seen once. V and J are TRBV6-5 and TRBJ1-3; D is ambiguous. The CDR3 is 14 amino acids. CDR1 and CDR2 (germline): MNHEY, SVGAGI. Trimming stripped 0 bases from V and 4 bases from J, with 7 bases between. The CDR3 region has the DNA TGTGCCAGCAGTTACTCCCAAGTGGGAAACACCATATATTTT. Protein product: CASSYSQVGNTIYF.

The chain recombines TRBV6-1 with TRBJ2-2; TRBD1 matches 7 bases. This CDR3 is built from 16 residues. Germline trimming cut 2 bases from V and 3 bases from J; bases unmatched to any gene: 6. CDR1 is MNHNS, CDR2 SASEGT, per germline. This CDR3 is CASSERRQGYTGELFF. In DNA, the CDR3 is TGTGCCAGCAGTGAAAGGAGACAGGGTTACACCGGGGAGCTGTTTTTT.

The chain recombines TRBV4-3 with TRBJ2-2, with 13 bases aligning to TRBD2. Trimming took 3 bases from V and 1 from J; bases not matched to a gene: 5. Germline loops: CDR1 LGHNA, CDR2 YSLEER. The CDR3 runs 18 residues. The CDR3 DNA reads as TGCGCCAGCAGCCAGGGACTAGCGGGGAATCGGAACACCGGGGAGCTGTTTTTT. Translation gives CASSQGLAGNRNTGELFF.

The J gene is TRBJ1-5, the V gene TRBV6-5; D is uncertain. This CDR3 comprises 15 residues. Trimming removed 5 bases from V and 0 bases from J, with 11 bases in between. Germline assignment: CDR1 MNHEY and CDR2 SVGAGI. The CDR3 nucleotides read TGTGCCAGCAGTCCCTATTCCTATAGCAATCAGCCCCAGCATTTT. The encoded protein is CASSPYSYSNQPQHF.

Details on this clone: The junction does not match germline at one end; this may be a read error. The chain joins TRBV11-2 to TRBJ2-1; D is undetermined. CDR3 length: 12 amino acids. Germline V gene sequence: CDR1 SGHAT, CDR2 FQNNGV. This CDR3 reads CASSLEENEQFF. The DNA of the CDR3 is TGTGCCAGCAGTTTAGAAGAGAATGAGCAGTTCTTC. Full variable domain (remainder filled in from reference TRBV11-2 and TRBJ2-1): EAGVAQSPRYKIIEKRQSVAFWCNPISGHATLYWYQQILGQGPKLLIQFQNNGVVDDSQLPKDRFSAERLKGVDSTLKIQPAKLEDSAVYLCASSLEENEQFFGPGTRLTVL.

The chain combines TRBV7-9 with TRBJ2-1, with TRBD1 matching over 8 bases. Germline loops: CDR1 SEHNR, CDR2 FQNEAQ (reference sequence). This CDR3 contains 15 residues. V lost 6 bases, J lost 7 bases, and 11 bases stayed unmatched. The CDR3 sequence is CASSSDRGIGNEQFF. Written as DNA, the CDR3 is TGTGCCAGCAGTTCCGACAGGGGAATTGGGAATGAGCAGTTCTTC.

J is TRBJ1-6 and V is TRBV19; TRBD1 matches 9 bases. The germline V gene has CDR1 LNHDA and CDR2 SQIVND (reference sequence). The CDR3 is 15 amino acids. With 5 bases clipped from V and 9 bases from J, the junction kept 8 bases outside the gene matches. CDR3 nucleotide sequence: TGTGCCAGTAGTCATTCCGGACAGGGGACTTCACCCCTCCACTTT. Protein product: CASSHSGQGTSPLHF.